This TCR beta chain was profiled in a study of shared clonotypes between healthy human individuals. General observations from the study: Exclusively blood specimens were collected; tissue repertoires likely differ. Four donors had roughly 5.2% of their naive CD4 clonotypes in common.

The CDR3 consists of 16 residues. Between the trimmed V and J ends, which lost 0 bases and 2 bases, there was a span of 11 bases. Germline values: CDR1 LNHDA, CDR2 SQIVND (reference sequence). On this clone: Its antigen is not identified.

Repertoires were generated with immunoSEQ multiplex PCR, while TCRdb's copy carries only in-frame clones and drops some. The sample lists approximately 2.3 million clones, more than 80% occurring once. The chain joins TRBV19 to TRBJ1-5; D may be TRBD1 (5 bases). Sequenced: naive CD4+ T cells from PBMCs. Subset of the sample: CD45RA+ positively selected. The receptor's source is a young man in good health. Some clones in this sample may be carry-over from other donors' samples. The CDR3 DNA follows: TGTGCCAGTAGTATAGAGAGGGGTCGGGGCAATCAGCCCCAGCATTTT. Its translation: CASSIERGRGNQPQHF.